This T cell receptor (beta chain) stems from a study of blood T cell repertoires in COVID-19. Here immunoSEQ multiplex PCR was the method, and the copy in TCRdb shows in-frame clones only, minus some. The sample records under 250,000 clones, 88% being singletons. The CDR3 length is 13 residues. V lost 8 bases and J 3 bases, leaving 11 bases between the germline ends. CDR1 and CDR2 from the germline V gene are MDHEN and SYDVKM. The sample taken for sequencing was peripheral blood. The chain carries TRBV28 and TRBJ1-3; the D gene is possibly TRBD1 (6 bases). This sequence was found in a woman aged 25 to 45 with COVID-19, enrolled during active disease. CDR3 sequence (DNA): TGTGCCAGCGGGGGCGCGGATGGAAACACCATATATTTT. Residues: CASGGADGNTIYF.